This T cell receptor beta chain stems from a study of beta chain features in type 1 diabetes. Expressed TCRB transcripts were sequenced after all isolated RNA was converted to cDNA. Assay: immunoSEQ multiplex PCR; the TCRdb copy retains only in-frame clones and omits some. The top ten hold about 0.6% of the sample, which has 150,000 to 170,000 clones, about 8.1% seen once. Germline V gene data show CDR1 as SNHLY and CDR2 as FYNNEI. The CDR3 has 15 amino acids. Trimming cost V 2 bases and J 0 bases, with 11 bases left between them. This sequence joins TRBV2 and TRBJ2-7; the D gene is possibly TRBD1 (5 bases). The specimen was central memory CD4+ T cells from blood. The receptor was derived from a man younger than 35 in good health. In DNA, the CDR3 is TGTGCCAGCAGTGAAAGACAGCCAACCTCCTACGAGCAGTACTTC. Translation: CASSERQPTSYEQYF.